This TCR beta chain is drawn from a study of shared clonotypes between healthy human individuals. Study at large: CD4 naive cells filled three plates per donor, CD4 memory three, CD8 naive two and CD8 memory one. Notes on the study in general: Larger estimated richness was generally recorded for naive subsets relative to memory subsets.

CDR1 is SGHVS and CDR2 is FQNEAQ in the germline V gene. Between the trimmed V and J ends, which lost 1 base and 6 bases, there was a span of 12 bases. CDR3 length: 15 residues. As for this clone: Its antigen remains unidentified.

Libraries were prepared by immunoSEQ multiplex PCR; TCRdb keeps only in-frame clonotypes and omits some of them. The sample lists millions of clones, 90% to 95% occurring once. This sequence joins TRBV7-8 and TRBJ1-4, with D possibly being TRBD1 (5 bases). What was sequenced was naive CD4+ T cells from PBMCs. Subset defined: CD45RA+ positively selected. The receptor's source is a man aged 18 to 29 in good health. Some clones in this sample may be carry-over from other donors' samples. CDR3 nucleotides: TGTGCCAGCAGCTTAGGACAGACCCTGTATGAAAAACTGTTTTTT. This translates into CASSLGQTLYEKLFF.